These 19 T cell receptor beta chains came from one sample sequenced in a study of regulatory T cells in long-lasting Graves disease. Time point in this sample: newly diagnosed GD, antithyroid drugs for less than 3 months. The TCR library was prepared using RNA isolated from PBMCs. In building TCR beta libraries, iRepertoire HTBI primers were used together with Arm-PCR of CDR3 regions. MiXCR, run by TCRdb on the multiplex PCR reads, gives a single entry per CDR3 protein. The table lists 450,000 to 700,000 distinct CDR3 sequences, approximately 12% of them singletons, with 8% to 10% in the top ten. These data were also filed under a second study, of T cells in Graves' hyperthyroidism and ophthalmopathy.

Sample: peripheral blood mononuclear cells (PBMCs), taken at new diagnosis, from a patient treated with antithyroid drugs. These receptors were taken from a man under 40 with Graves disease.

In its sample, this clonotype was seen many times. The V and J genes are TRBV2 and TRBJ1-5; no reliable D call. CDR1 is SNHLY and CDR2 is FYNNEI in the germline V gene. This CDR3 comprises 15 residues. The germline V and J ends were trimmed by 5 bases and 3 bases, with 14 bases remaining between them. The CDR3 bases are TGTGCCAGCAGTCCTCAGTTGAGGGACAATCAGCCCCAGCATTTT. Amino acids: CASSPQLRDNQPQHF.

This sequence joins TRBV28 and TRBJ1-2, with D possibly TRBD1 on 6 matching bases. The V and J ends lost 2 bases and 6 bases respectively, with 10 bases between them. This CDR3 region has 13 residues. CDR1 and CDR2 (germline): MDHEN, SYDVKM. CDR3: CASSLLHRDGYTF. The CDR3 coding sequence is TGTGCCAGCAGTTTACTACACAGGGATGGCTACACCTTC.

This chain uses TRBV11-3 with TRBJ2-2, with 7 bases lining up with TRBD2. V lost 3 bases, J lost 7 bases, and 5 bases stayed unmatched. The germline V gene has CDR1 SGHNT and CDR2 YENEEA. The CDR3 has 14 amino acids. The CDR3 protein is CASSFPGEGGELFF. The CDR3 DNA reads TGTGCCAGCAGCTTTCCGGGGGAGGGCGGGGAGCTGTTTTTT.

The rearrangement uses TRBV29-1 and TRBJ2-3, with 8 bases matching TRBD2. V trimming: 4 bases; J trimming: 3 bases; junction bases outside the gene matches: 6. The length of the CDR3 is 14 residues. Germline lookup yields CDR1 SQVTM and CDR2 ANQGSEA. CDR3 amino acids: CSVVSGMRTDTQYF. The CDR3 coding sequence is TGCAGCGTTGTTAGCGGGATGCGAACAGATACGCAGTATTTT.

This clonotype was seen at least ten times. The chain uses TRBV12-3 or TRBV12-4 and TRBJ2-7; D is unclear. Trimming left V 1 base short and J 2 bases short, with 15 bases between. The CDR3 loop spans 16 amino acids. The CDR3, as DNA: TGTGCCAGCAGTTTAGTCCGAGGACGGATAACCTACGAGCAGTACTTC. This sequence encodes CASSLVRGRITYEQYF.

The chain has TRBV7-3 and TRBJ2-7; D unclear. Deletions cut 3 bases from V and 5 bases from J, with 17 bases between. The V gene's germline CDR1 is SGHTA and CDR2 FQGTGA. The CDR3 is 15 amino acids. The CDR3 DNA is TGTGCCAGCAGCTTGTGGAGTAAAGATTCCCACGAGCAGTACTTC. Amino acid sequence: CASSLWSKDSHEQYF.

The sample holds many counts of this clonotype. The chain links TRBV29-1 to TRBJ1-1; D remains unclear. Trimming took 3 bases from V and 8 from J, leaving 7 bases between them. Germline CDR1 reads SQVTM; CDR2 reads ANQGSEA. The CDR3 is made up of 10 amino acids. The CDR3 DNA reads as TGCAGCGTTGAGAGAGCCGAAGCTTTCTTT. It is translated as CSVERAEAFF. Full variable domain (remainder filled in from reference TRBV29-1 and TRBJ1-1): SAVISQKPSRDICQRGTSLTIQCQVDSQVTMMFWYRQQPGQSLTLIATANQGSEATYESGFVIDKFPISRPNLTFSTLTVSNMSPEDSSIYLCSVERAEAFFGQGTRLTVV.

Concerning this clonotype itself: No conserved phenylalanine or tryptophan is present at the end of the CDR3, so a read error is the likely explanation. The chain combines TRBV29-1 with TRBJ1-2; D gene ambiguous. This CDR3 region has 13 residues. Germline CDR1 SQVTM, CDR2 ANQGSEA. V dropped 2 bases and J dropped 0 bases, with 7 bases sitting between them. The CDR3 is CSVESHSNYGYTL. The DNA for the CDR3 is TGCAGCGTTGAAAGCCATTCTAACTATGGCTACACCCTC.

This clonotype was picked up many times. The chain joins TRBV12-3 or TRBV12-4 to TRBJ1-4; 7 nucleotides align to TRBD1. This CDR3 has 13 residues. The junction had 8 bases not matched to a gene; V was cut back by 5 bases and J by 11 bases. The CDR3 here is CASSRQGGGKLFF. DNA of the CDR3: TGTGCCAGCAGTCGACAGGGAGGCGGTAAACTGTTTTTT.

This clonotype was seen repeatedly, ten times or more. This chain links TRBV2 with TRBJ2-3, with a tentative D call TRBD1 (6 bases). This CDR3 contains 12 residues. Germline CDR1 SNHLY, CDR2 FYNNEI. Trimming stripped 6 bases from V and 10 bases from J, with 14 bases between. CDR3 in DNA: TGTGCCAGCAGCCCACAGGGCCCAGCGCAGTATTTT. It yields the protein CASSPQGPAQYF. Full variable domain (remainder filled in from reference TRBV2 and TRBJ2-3): EPEVTQTPSHQVTQMGQEVILRCVPISNHLYFYWYRQILGQKVEFLVSFYNNEISEKSEIFDDQFSVERPDGSNFTLKIRSTKLEDSAMYFCASSPQGPAQYFGPGTRLTVL.

The chain has TRBV20-1 and TRBJ1-1, with D perhaps TRBD1 (5 bases). The V gene's germline CDR1 is DFQATT and CDR2 SNEGSKA (reference sequence). V lost 0 bases and J 3 bases, leaving 11 bases between the germline ends. The CDR3 length is 14 residues. CDR3 bases: TGCAGTGCTAGAGACCCCGGGACGGACACTGAAGCTTTCTTT. Translated, it gives CSARDPGTDTEAFF.

This clonotype was observed at least ten times. The chain recombines TRBV20-1 with TRBJ1-2; no reliable D call. Per germline, CDR1 DFQATT and CDR2 SNEGSKA (reference sequence). The V and J ends lost 6 bases and 2 bases respectively, with 13 bases between them. The CDR3 has 13 residues. This CDR3 reads CSASGERNYGYTF. DNA of the CDR3: TGCAGTGCCAGCGGGGAGAGGAACTATGGCTACACCTTC.

As for this clonotype: A far larger clone lies a single base away; this is likely a read error. This chain uses TRBV7-9 with TRBJ2-3; D may be TRBD2 (6 bases). Germline V gene lookup returns CDR1 SEHNR and CDR2 FQNEAQ (reference sequence). The CDR3 is made up of 14 amino acids. Written as DNA, the CDR3 is TGTGCCAGCAGCTTTACCGGGACTTCAGATGCGCAGTATTTT. This sequence encodes CASSFTGTSDAQYF.

This clonotype was detected a few times. One base away lies a much larger clone, so this may be a sequencing read error. The chain recombines TRBV27 with TRBJ2-5; D not certain. The CDR3 totals 14 residues. Trimming took off 7 bases at V and 7 bases at J, with 19 bases between the two ends. Germline lookup yields CDR1 MNHEY and CDR2 SMNVEV (reference sequence). CDR3 in DNA: TGTGCCAGCAATTCACAGCCCCAAGAGATGACCCAGTACTTC. Protein: CASNSQPQEMTQYF.

The chain joins TRBV15 to TRBJ1-5; 7 positions agree with TRBD1. From germline, CDR1 is LNHNV and CDR2 YYDKDF (reference sequence). CDR3 length: 16 amino acids. After removal of 0 bases from V and 2 bases from J, the junction contained 4 bases not matched to a gene. The CDR3 spells CATSRDDGQGNQPQHF. The DNA of the CDR3 is TGTGCCACCAGCAGAGATGACGGACAGGGCAATCAGCCCCAGCATTTT.

This clonotype has a handful of counts. V and J are TRBV4-1 and TRBJ2-2, with 7 bases fitting TRBD2. This CDR3 has 15 residues. Germline V gene data show CDR1 as MGHRA and CDR2 as YSYEKL. The V segment lost 1 base and the J segment 5 bases; nucleotides outside the gene matches: 4. This chain's CDR3 is CASSQVQLATGELFF. The CDR3 bases are TGCGCCAGCAGCCAAGTCCAACTAGCGACCGGGGAGCTGTTTTTT.

This clonotype was seen at least ten times. This chain uses TRBV12-3 or TRBV12-4 with TRBJ2-2; D unresolved. The CDR3 length is 11 residues. The V and J ends lost 3 bases and 6 bases respectively, with 2 bases between them. CDR3 sequence reads: CASSFSGELFF. The CDR3 DNA follows: TGTGCCAGCAGTTTTTCCGGGGAGCTGTTTTTT.

This clonotype was recorded many times. V is TRBV11-2 and J is TRBJ2-5; TRBD2 might be the D (6 bases). The CDR3 totals 13 residues. V was trimmed by 4 bases and J by 5 bases, leaving 11 bases between them. In germline, CDR1 is SGHAT, CDR2 FQNNGV. The CDR3 nucleotides are TGTGCCAGCAGCTCGGAGGGTCGGGAGACCCAGTACTTC. Amino acids: CASSSEGRETQYF.

This clonotype was seen many times. This sequence joins TRBV28 and TRBJ2-7; D is uncertain. Germline values: CDR1 MDHEN, CDR2 SYDVKM. V lost 5 bases to trimming and J lost 4 bases, with 9 bases between them. The CDR3 consists of 12 residues. The CDR3 is CASSITRYEQYF. For the CDR3, the DNA is TGTGCCAGCAGTATCACACGTTACGAGCAGTACTTC.